These 10 T cell receptor beta chains were sequenced from one sample in a study of identical twins. Using its own MiXCR run on the 5' RACE reads, TCRdb lists one record per CDR3 protein. The sample includes hundreds of thousands of distinct CDR3 sequences, 18% of them seen just once. These data are also associated with another study on T cells expressing NK-cell markers.

Specimen: PBMCs. The receptors were sampled from a woman under 30 in good health.

V gene TRBV2 combines with J gene TRBJ2-1; D remains unclear. This CDR3 spans 12 amino acids. Trimming pared 8 bases from V and 8 bases from J, leaving 13 bases between. CDR1 is SNHLY and CDR2 is FYNNEI in the germline V gene. The CDR3 sequence is CASGTGFHEQFF. The DNA of the CDR3 is TGTGCCAGCGGAACCGGGTTCCATGAGCAGTTCTTC.

The chain links TRBV28 to TRBJ2-7; D may match TRBD1 or TRBD2 (5 bases each). V was clipped by 5 bases and J by 4 bases, with 15 bases between them. The CDR3 has 14 amino acids. Germline lookup yields CDR1 MDHEN and CDR2 SYDVKM. The CDR3 DNA reads as TGTGCCAGCAGTACTCCGGGACGGGGATACGAGCAGTACTTC. Amino acids: CASSTPGRGYEQYF.

V gene TRBV7-9 combines with J gene TRBJ2-3; no reliable D call. The V end was cut by 4 bases, the J end by 3 bases, with 20 bases between. Per the germline V gene, CDR1 is SEHNR and CDR2 is FQNEAQ (reference sequence). The CDR3 has 17 residues. The CDR3 sequence: CASSSRAASPYTDTQYF. The CDR3 DNA reads TGTGCCAGCAGCTCACGGGCTGCTAGTCCGTATACAGATACGCAGTATTTT.

This clonotype appeared a few times. The chain employs TRBV27 and TRBJ2-7; maybe TRBD1 (6 bases). CDR1 MNHEY and CDR2 SMNVEV come from the germline V gene (reference sequence). The V and J ends lost 3 bases and 9 bases respectively, with 18 bases between them. The CDR3 has 14 amino acids. Here the CDR3 reads CASSLNRDLRGQYF. DNA for the CDR3: TGTGCCAGCAGTTTGAACAGGGACCTACGAGGGCAGTACTTC.

The gene calls are TRBV7-9 and TRBJ2-7; possibly TRBD1 for D (5 bases). V was cut by 0 bases and J by 3 bases, with 9 bases left in between. Germline assignment: CDR1 SEHNR and CDR2 FQNEAQ (reference sequence). This CDR3 contains 14 residues. CDR3 nucleotides: TGTGCCAGCAGCTTAGCGCGCAGGGACTACGAGCAGTACTTC. This gives the protein CASSLARRDYEQYF.

The chain uses TRBV12-3 or TRBV12-4 and TRBJ2-7; no clear D. This CDR3 spans 12 amino acids. The ends were cut back, 6 bases at V and 7 bases at J, with 13 bases in the middle. The CDR3 region is CASSLLVGEQYF. The CDR3 nucleotides read TGTGCCAGCAGCCTCCTAGTAGGGGAGCAGTACTTC.

This clonotype has more than one count but fewer than ten. The V call is TRBV24-1, the J call TRBJ2-5; D remains unclear. V was trimmed by 7 bases and J by 2 bases, leaving 10 bases between them. The CDR3 contains 13 residues. Germline assignment: CDR1 KGHDR and CDR2 SFDVKD. CDR3 protein: CATSSASQETQYF. CDR3 nucleotide sequence: TGTGCCACCAGCTCGGCGTCTCAAGAGACCCAGTACTTC.

This clonotype has at least ten counts. The rearrangement uses TRBV5-6 and TRBJ2-3; D remains ambiguous. The V end lost 3 bases, the J end lost 1 base, and 12 bases lay between the germline ends. CDR1 is SGHDT, CDR2 YYEEEE, per germline. The CDR3 has 15 amino acids. The CDR3 bases are TGTGCCAGCAGCTCGCTCCTACAAGGCACAGATACGCAGTATTTT. Translation gives CASSSLLQGTDTQYF. The full variable domain, completed using reference TRBV5-6 and TRBJ2-3, is DAGVTQSPTHLIKTRGQQVTLRCSPKSGHDTVSWYQQALGQGPQFIFQYYEEEERQRGNFPDRFSGHQFPNYSSELNVNALLLGDSALYLCASSSLLQGTDTQYFGPGTRLTVL.

Comment on this clonotype: Given the absence of the conserved phenylalanine or tryptophan at the CDR3 end, a read error is likely. The limits of the CDR3 on the DNA are not certain, so only TCRdb's listed CDR3 is given. The J gene is TRBJ1-2, the V gene TRBV5-8. The CDR3 sequence runs 12 residues, both termini included. Germline V gene data show CDR1 as SGHTS and CDR2 as YDEGEE. This chain's CDR3 is CASSPGGQVTHL.

The chain couples TRBV5-1 to TRBJ2-4; 9 bases agree with TRBD2. Germline V gene data show CDR1 as SGHRS and CDR2 as YFSETQ. V shed 2 bases, J shed 6 bases, and the junction held 3 bases outside the gene matches. This CDR3 contains 14 residues. CDR3 coding DNA: TGCGCCAGCAGCTTTGCGGGAGGGCCAAACATTCAGTACTTC. Amino acid sequence: CASSFAGGPNIQYF.